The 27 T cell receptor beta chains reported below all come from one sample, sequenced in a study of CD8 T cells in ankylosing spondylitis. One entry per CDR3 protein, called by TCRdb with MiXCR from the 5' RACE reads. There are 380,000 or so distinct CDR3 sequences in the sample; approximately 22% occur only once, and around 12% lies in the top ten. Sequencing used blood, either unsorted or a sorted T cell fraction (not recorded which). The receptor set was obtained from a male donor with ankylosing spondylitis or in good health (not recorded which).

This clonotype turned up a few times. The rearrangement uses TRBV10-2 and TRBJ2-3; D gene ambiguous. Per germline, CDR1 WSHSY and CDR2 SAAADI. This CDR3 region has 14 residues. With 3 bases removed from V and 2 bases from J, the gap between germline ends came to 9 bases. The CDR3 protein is CASSDGPDTDTQYF. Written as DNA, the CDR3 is TGCGCCAGCAGTGACGGCCCCGACACAGATACGCAGTATTTT.

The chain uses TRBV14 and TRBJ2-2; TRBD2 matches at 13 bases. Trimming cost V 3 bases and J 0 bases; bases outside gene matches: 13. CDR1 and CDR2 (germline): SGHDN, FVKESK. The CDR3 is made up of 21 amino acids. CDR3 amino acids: CASSHRERTSGGLANTGELFF. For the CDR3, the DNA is TGTGCCAGCAGCCATCGTGAGAGGACTAGCGGGGGCCTAGCGAACACCGGGGAGCTGTTTTTT.

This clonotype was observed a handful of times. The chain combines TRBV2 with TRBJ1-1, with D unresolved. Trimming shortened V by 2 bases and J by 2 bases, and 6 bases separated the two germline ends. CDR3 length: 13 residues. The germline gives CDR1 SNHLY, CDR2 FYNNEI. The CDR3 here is CASSEWVNTEAFF. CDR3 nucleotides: TGTGCCAGCAGTGAATGGGTTAACACTGAAGCTTTCTTT.

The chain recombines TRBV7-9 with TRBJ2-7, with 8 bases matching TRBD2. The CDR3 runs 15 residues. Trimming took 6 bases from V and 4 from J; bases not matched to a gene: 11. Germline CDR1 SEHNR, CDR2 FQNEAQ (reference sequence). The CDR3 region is CASSEQAGAPYEQYF. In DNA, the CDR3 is TGTGCCAGCAGTGAACAAGCGGGGGCCCCTTACGAGCAGTACTTC.

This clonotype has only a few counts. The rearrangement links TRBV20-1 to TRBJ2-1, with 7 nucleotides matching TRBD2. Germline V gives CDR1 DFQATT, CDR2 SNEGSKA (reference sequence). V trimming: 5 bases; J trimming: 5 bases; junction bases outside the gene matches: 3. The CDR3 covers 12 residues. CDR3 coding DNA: TGCAGTGCTGCGGGGGTCAACAATGAGCAGTTCTTC. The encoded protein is CSAAGVNNEQFF.

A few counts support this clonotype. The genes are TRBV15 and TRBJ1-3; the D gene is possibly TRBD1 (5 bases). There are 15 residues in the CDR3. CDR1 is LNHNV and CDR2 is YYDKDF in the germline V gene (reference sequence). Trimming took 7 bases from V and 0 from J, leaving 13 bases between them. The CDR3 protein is CATTGGRYSGNTIYF. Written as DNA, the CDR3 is TGTGCCACCACGGGGGGAAGGTACTCTGGAAACACCATATATTTT.

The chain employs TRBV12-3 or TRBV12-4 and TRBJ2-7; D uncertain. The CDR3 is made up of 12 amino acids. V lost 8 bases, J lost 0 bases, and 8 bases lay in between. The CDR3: CASGVGSYEQYF. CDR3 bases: TGTGCCAGCGGCGTGGGCTCCTACGAGCAGTACTTC.

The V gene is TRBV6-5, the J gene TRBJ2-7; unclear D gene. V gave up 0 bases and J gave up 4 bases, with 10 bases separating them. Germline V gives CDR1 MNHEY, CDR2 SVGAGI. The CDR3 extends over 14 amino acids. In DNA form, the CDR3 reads TGTGCCAGCAGTTACTCGTCGGAAACTTACGAGCAGTACTTC. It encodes CASSYSSETYEQYF.

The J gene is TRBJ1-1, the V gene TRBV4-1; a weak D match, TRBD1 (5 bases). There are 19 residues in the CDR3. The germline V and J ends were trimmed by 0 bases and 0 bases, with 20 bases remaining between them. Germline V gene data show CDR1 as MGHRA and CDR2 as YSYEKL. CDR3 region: CASSQDSDGTGRMNTEAFF. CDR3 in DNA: TGCGCCAGCAGCCAAGATTCTGACGGAACAGGACGGATGAACACTGAAGCTTTCTTT.

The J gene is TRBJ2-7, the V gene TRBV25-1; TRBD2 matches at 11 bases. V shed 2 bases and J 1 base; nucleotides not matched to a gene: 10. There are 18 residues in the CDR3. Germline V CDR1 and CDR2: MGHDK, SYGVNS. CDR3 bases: TGTGCCAGCAGTGAAGGGAGGGGACTAGCGGTTACTTCCTACGAGCAGTACTTC. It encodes CASSEGRGLAVTSYEQYF.

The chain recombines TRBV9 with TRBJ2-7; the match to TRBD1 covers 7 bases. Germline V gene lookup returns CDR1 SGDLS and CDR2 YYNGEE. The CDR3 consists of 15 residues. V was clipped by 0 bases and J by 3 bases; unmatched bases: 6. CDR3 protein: CASSVEWTGNYEQYF. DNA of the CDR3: TGTGCCAGCAGCGTAGAGTGGACAGGCAACTACGAGCAGTACTTC.

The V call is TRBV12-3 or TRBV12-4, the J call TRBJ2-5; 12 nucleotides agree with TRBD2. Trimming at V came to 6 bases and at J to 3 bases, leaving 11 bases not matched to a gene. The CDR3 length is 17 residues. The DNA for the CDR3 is TGTGCCAGCAGCTCTAGCGGGGGGGCCGTCTTGAAAGAGACCCAGTACTTC. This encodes CASSSSGGAVLKETQYF.

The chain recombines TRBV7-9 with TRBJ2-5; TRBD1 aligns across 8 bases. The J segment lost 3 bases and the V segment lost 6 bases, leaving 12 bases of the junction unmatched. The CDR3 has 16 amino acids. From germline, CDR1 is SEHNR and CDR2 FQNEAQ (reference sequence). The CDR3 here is CASSQGAQGVKETQYF. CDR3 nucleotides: TGTGCCAGCAGTCAGGGGGCACAGGGGGTAAAAGAGACCCAGTACTTC.

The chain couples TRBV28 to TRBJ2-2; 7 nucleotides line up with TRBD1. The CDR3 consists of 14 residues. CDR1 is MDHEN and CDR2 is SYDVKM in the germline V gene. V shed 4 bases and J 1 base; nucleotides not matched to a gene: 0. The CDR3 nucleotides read TGTGCCAGCAGTTGGGACAGGAACACCGGGGAGCTGTTTTTT. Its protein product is CASSWDRNTGELFF. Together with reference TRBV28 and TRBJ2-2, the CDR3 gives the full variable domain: DVKVTQSSRYLVKRTGEKVFLECVQDMDHENMFWYRQDPGLGLRLIYFSYDVKMKEKGDIPEGYSVSREKKERFSLILESASTNQTSMYLCASSWDRNTGELFFGEGSRLTVL.

CDR3 DNA: TGTGCCAGCAGCTCCCTGGACAACCAAGAGACCCAGTACTTC. Its protein is CASSSLDNQETQYF. The chain employs TRBV7-3 and TRBJ2-5, with a weak D call TRBD1 (5 bases). With 4 bases removed from V and 0 bases from J, the gap between germline ends came to 9 bases. The CDR3 is made up of 14 amino acids. From germline, CDR1 is SGHTA and CDR2 FQGTGA.

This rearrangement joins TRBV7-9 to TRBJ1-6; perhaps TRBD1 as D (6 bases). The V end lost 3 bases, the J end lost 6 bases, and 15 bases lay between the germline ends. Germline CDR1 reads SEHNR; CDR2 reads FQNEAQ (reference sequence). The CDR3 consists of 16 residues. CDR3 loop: CASSLSGARSNSPLHF. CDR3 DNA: TGTGCCAGCAGCTTGTCAGGGGCGAGAAGTAATTCACCCCTCCACTTT. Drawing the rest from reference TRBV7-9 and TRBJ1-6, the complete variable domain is DTGVSQNPRHKITKRGQNVTFRCDPISEHNRLYWYRQTLGQGPEFLTYFQNEAQLEKSRLLSDRFSAERPKGSFSTLEIQRTEQGDSAMYLCASSLSGARSNSPLHFGNGTRLTVT.

The CDR3 coding sequence is TGTGCCAGCAAGGAGCCCTTACAAGAGACCCAGTACTTC. The encoded protein is CASKEPLQETQYF. V and J are TRBV12-3 or TRBV12-4 and TRBJ2-5; D is undetermined. The length of the CDR3 is 13 residues. V lost 7 bases, J lost 2 bases, and 11 bases lay in between.

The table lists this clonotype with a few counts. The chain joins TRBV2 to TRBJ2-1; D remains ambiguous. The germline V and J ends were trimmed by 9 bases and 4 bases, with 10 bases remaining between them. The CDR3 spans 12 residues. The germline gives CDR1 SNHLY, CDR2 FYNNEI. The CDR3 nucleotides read TGTGCCAGAACCACAGAATACAATGAGCAGTTCTTC. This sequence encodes CARTTEYNEQFF.

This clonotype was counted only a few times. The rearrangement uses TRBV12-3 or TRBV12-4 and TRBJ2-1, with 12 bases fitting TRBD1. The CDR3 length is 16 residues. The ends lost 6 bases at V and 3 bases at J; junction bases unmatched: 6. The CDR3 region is CASSIGTGGLYNEQFF. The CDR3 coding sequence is TGTGCCAGCAGCATCGGGACAGGGGGCCTCTACAATGAGCAGTTCTTC.

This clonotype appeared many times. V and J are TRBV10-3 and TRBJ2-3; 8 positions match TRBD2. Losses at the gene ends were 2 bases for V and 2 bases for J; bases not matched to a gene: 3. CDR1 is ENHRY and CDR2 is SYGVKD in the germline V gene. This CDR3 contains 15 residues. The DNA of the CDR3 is TGTGCCATCAGTGAGGCGGGGGGCTACACAGATACGCAGTATTTT. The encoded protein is CAISEAGGYTDTQYF.

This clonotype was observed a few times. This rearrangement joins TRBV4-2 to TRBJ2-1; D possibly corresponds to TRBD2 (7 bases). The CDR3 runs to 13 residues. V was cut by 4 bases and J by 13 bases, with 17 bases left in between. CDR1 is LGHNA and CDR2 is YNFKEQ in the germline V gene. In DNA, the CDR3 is TGTGCCAGCAGCCGCTCGGGGGGCGAACGTCAGTTCTTC. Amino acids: CASSRSGGERQFF.

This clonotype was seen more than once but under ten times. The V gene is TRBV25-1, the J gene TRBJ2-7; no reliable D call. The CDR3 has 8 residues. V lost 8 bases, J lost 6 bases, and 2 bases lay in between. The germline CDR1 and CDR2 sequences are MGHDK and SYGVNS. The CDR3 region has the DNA TGTGCCAGCGGCGAGCAGTACTTC. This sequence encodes CASGEQYF.

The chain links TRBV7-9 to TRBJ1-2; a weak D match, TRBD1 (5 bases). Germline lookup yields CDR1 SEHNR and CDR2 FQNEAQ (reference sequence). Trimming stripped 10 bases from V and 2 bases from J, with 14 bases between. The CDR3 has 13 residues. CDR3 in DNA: TGTGCCACGGTCTGGGACGGGAACTATGGCTACACCTTC. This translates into CATVWDGNYGYTF.

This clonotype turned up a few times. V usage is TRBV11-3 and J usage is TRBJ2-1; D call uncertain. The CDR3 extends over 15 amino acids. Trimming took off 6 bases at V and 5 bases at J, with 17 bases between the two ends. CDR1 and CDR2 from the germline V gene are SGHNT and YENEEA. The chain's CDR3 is CASSSRVNINNEQFF. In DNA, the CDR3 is TGTGCCAGCAGTAGCCGGGTAAATATCAACAATGAGCAGTTCTTC.

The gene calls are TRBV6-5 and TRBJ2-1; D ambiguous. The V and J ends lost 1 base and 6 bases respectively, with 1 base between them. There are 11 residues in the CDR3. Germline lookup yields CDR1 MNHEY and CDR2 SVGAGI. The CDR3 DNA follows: TGTGCCAGCAGTTACTTCAATGAGCAGTTCTTC. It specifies CASSYFNEQFF.

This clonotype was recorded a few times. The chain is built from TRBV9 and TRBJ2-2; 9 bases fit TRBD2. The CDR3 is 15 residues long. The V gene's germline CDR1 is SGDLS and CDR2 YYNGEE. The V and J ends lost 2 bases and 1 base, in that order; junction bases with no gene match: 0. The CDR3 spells CASSVSGGNTGELFF. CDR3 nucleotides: TGTGCCAGCAGCGTTAGCGGGGGGAACACCGGGGAGCTGTTTTTT. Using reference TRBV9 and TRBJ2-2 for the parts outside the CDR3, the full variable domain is DSGVTQTPKHLITATGQRVTLRCSPRSGDLSVYWYQQSLDQGLQFLIQYYNGEERAKGNILERFSAQQFPDLHSELNLSSLELGDSALYFCASSVSGGNTGELFFGEGSRLTVL.

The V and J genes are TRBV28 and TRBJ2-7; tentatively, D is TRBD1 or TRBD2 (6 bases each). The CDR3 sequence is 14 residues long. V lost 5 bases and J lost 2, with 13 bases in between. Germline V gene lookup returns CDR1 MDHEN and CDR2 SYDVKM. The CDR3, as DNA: TGTGCCAGCAGTCCGCAAAGGGGGGCCTACGAGCAGTACTTC. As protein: CASSPQRGAYEQYF.